This is a list of T cell receptor beta chains from one sample in a study of T-cell memory formation after mild COVID-19. MiXCR, applied by TCRdb to the 5' RACE reads, yields one record per CDR3 protein. Of around 300,000 distinct CDR3 sequences listed, approximately 18% are singletons. The sequencing input was PBMCs or a T cell subset sorted from them (not recorded which). The receptor set was obtained from a man aged 18 to 29 who had mild COVID-19 (a few samples of this study predate the infection). Cell type and time point are not known. CDR3s include the opening cysteine and the closing phenylalanine or tryptophan. D genes are given only for firm matches. Part of the rows lack a size; the others show once, few, many or a class for expanded clones.

>NA|NA|TRBJ1-1|TRBV6-2/TRBV6-3
TGTGCCAGCAGTACCTTCGGGGAAGCGAACACTGAAGCTTTCTTT
CASSTFGEANTEAFF
>NA|TRBD2|TRBJ2-1|TRBV2
TGTGCCAGCGCGGGGGAAGACTCCTACAATGAGCAGTTCTTC
CASAGEDSYNEQFF
>NA|TRBD2|TRBJ2-3|TRBV7-8
TGTGCCAGCAGCTCAGCGGGGGGGATCACAGATACGCAGTATTTT
CASSSAGGITDTQYF
>few|NA|TRBJ1-5|TRBV19
TGTGCCAGTAGTGAGATATATCAGCCCCAGCATTTT
CASSEIYQPQHF
>NA|NA|TRBJ1-1|TRBV9
TGTGCCAGCAGCGTAGTGTCAGGCTCTGAAGCTTTCTTT
CASSVVSGSEAFF
>NA|NA|TRBJ2-5|TRBV6-2/TRBV6-3
TGTGCCAGCAGTTACAGGAAACCAGAGACCCAGTACTTC
CASSYRKPETQYF
>few|TRBD1|TRBJ1-6|TRBV12-3/TRBV12-4
TGTGCCAGCAGGACGACAGGGTTTAATTCACCCCTCCACTTT
CASRTTGFNSPLHF
>NA|NA|TRBJ1-6|TRBV20-1
TGCAGTGCTAGAGATGTGGCTTATAATTCACCCCTCCACTTT
CSARDVAYNSPLHF
>NA|TRBD1|TRBJ1-4|TRBV11-2
TGTGCCAGCAGCTGGACAGGGACGGATGAAAAACTGTTTTTT
CASSWTGTDEKLFF
>NA|NA|TRBJ1-2|TRBV20-1
TGCAGTGCTAGTCGCGGGGACACGTCGTCCTATGGCTACACCTTC
CSASRGDTSSYGYTF
>once|TRBD1|TRBJ1-4|TRBV14
TGTGCCAGCAGCCAATCGAGGACAGGGAGTGAAAAACTGTTTTTT
CASSQSRTGSEKLFF
>NA|NA|TRBJ1-6|TRBV20-1
TGCAGTGCTAGAGGTCCCGGAAACAATTCACCCCTCCACTTT
CSARGPGNNSPLHF
>NA|TRBD2|TRBJ2-1|TRBV6-6
TGTGCCACCTCGGGACTAGTTTTCCACAATGAGCAGTTCTTC
CATSGLVFHNEQFF
>many|NA|TRBJ2-1|TRBV12-3/TRBV12-4
TGTGCCACCCGGGAGGACAGGGTTAACAATGAGCAGTTCTTC
CATREDRVNNEQFF
>NA|NA|TRBJ2-1|TRBV7-9
TGTGCCAGCAGCTTCCAGGGCGGGTATGAGCAGTTCTTC
CASSFQGGYEQFF
>once|TRBD1|TRBJ2-4|TRBV5-1
TGCGCCAGCAGCCCACAGGGGGCAGGTAACATTCAGTACTTC
CASSPQGAGNIQYF
>NA|TRBD2|TRBJ2-7|TRBV9
TGTGCCAGCAGCGTAGCTCCGGGACTAGCGGCCTACGAGCAGTACTTC
CASSVAPGLAAYEQYF
>NA|TRBD1|TRBJ2-1|TRBV5-1
TGCGCCAGCAGCTTGGAAACAGGGGGAACTGAGCAGTTCTTC
CASSLETGGTEQFF
>NA|NA|TRBJ1-3|TRBV10-3
TGTGCCATCAGGACAGGACTAGCTGGAAACACCATATATTTT
CAIRTGLAGNTIYF
>NA|TRBD1|TRBJ2-5|TRBV27
TGTGCCAGCAGGCGGGACAGGGCGGGGGAGACCCAGTACTTC
CASRRDRAGETQYF
>few|NA|TRBJ2-5|TRBV29-1
TGCAGCGTTGCAGGGGTCCAAGAGACCCAGTACTTC
CSVAGVQETQYF
>NA|TRBD1|TRBJ1-1|TRBV18
TGTGCCAGCTCTCAACCGGGACAGGGGTCCACTGAAGCTTTCTTT
CASSQPGQGSTEAFF
>few|NA|TRBJ2-1|TRBV9
TGTGCCAGCAGCGGCGTCTTCTCCTACAATGAGCAGTTCTTC
CASSGVFSYNEQFF
>NA|TRBD2|TRBJ2-5|TRBV20-1
TGCAGTGCTAGAGTGGGACTAGCGGGGGACGAGACCCAGTACTTC
CSARVGLAGDETQYF
>few|TRBD1|TRBJ1-3|TRBV6-2/TRBV6-3
TGTGCCAGCAGTTACGTGGGACAGTCTGACGGAAACACCATATATTTT
CASSYVGQSDGNTIYF
>few|NA|TRBJ2-7|TRBV3-1
TGTGCCAGCAGCCGGACGGACTGGATTCACGAGCAGTACTTC
CASSRTDWIHEQYF
>few|NA|TRBJ2-3|TRBV11-3
TGTGCCAGCAGTCCGACGGACAACACAGATACGCAGTATTTT
CASSPTDNTDTQYF
>many|NA|TRBJ2-3|TRBV29-1
TGCAGCGCTCTAAACACAGATACGCAGTATTTT
CSALNTDTQYF
>NA|NA|TRBJ2-3|TRBV6-5
TGTGCCAGCAGTACCCAGGACATAGATACGCAGTATTTT
CASSTQDIDTQYF
>few|NA|TRBJ1-3|TRBV10-3
TGTGCCATCAGTGCCGAAGGGTACACCATATATTTT
CAISAEGYTIYF
>few|NA|TRBJ1-2|TRBV29-1
TGCAGCGTCGGGACGGTTTCCTATGGCTACACCTTC
CSVGTVSYGYTF
>NA|NA|TRBJ1-6|TRBV5-1
TGCGCCAGCAGTCCTAGGGGGGGAGTCAATTCACCCCTCCACTTT
CASSPRGGVNSPLHF
>NA|TRBD1|TRBJ2-7|TRBV19
TGTGCCAGTAGTATCCGGGACAGTCTCTACGAGCAGTACTTC
CASSIRDSLYEQYF
>few|NA|TRBJ1-1|TRBV7-3
TGTGCCAGCAGCCCGGACAGCATGAACACTGAAGCTTTCTTT
CASSPDSMNTEAFF
>NA|NA|TRBJ1-5|TRBV20-1
TGCAGTGCTAGAAGGCAGGAGTATCAGCCCCAGCATTTT
CSARRQEYQPQHF
>few|NA|TRBJ1-1|TRBV29-1
TGCAGCGTTGTCCGTAACACTGAAGCTTTCTTT
CSVVRNTEAFF
>NA|NA|TRBJ2-2|TRBV2
TGTGCCAGCAGTGAAGAGTCAGTTCCCGGGGAGCTGTTTTTT
CASSEESVPGELFF
>NA|TRBD2|TRBJ2-3|TRBV20-1
TGCAGTCCAGGAAGTAGCGGGGGGGCGGATACGCAGTATTTT
CSPGSSGGADTQYF
>NA|NA|TRBJ2-1|TRBV7-2
TGTGCCAGCAGCCCCGACAGAGCTAGCTCCTACAATGAGCAGTTCTTC
CASSPDRASSYNEQFF
>NA|NA|TRBJ2-5|TRBV20-1
TGCAGTGCCATACAGATGGCCAGGGGAGAGACCCAGTACTTC
CSAIQMARGETQYF
>NA|NA|TRBJ2-3|TRBV7-3
TGTGCCAGCAGCGATGGACAGATCACAGATACGCAGTATTTT
CASSDGQITDTQYF
>few|NA|TRBJ1-6|TRBV6-6
TGTGCCAGCAGTTGGGGTTACGAGACAACTGGCGTGGAGAATTCACCCCTCCACTTT
CASSWGYETTGVENSPLHF
>few|NA|TRBJ2-3|TRBV10-3
TGTGCCATCAGCCCGAATGGGGGCCGCACAGATACGCAGTATTTT
CAISPNGGRTDTQYF
>few|NA|TRBJ1-3|TRBV6-5
TGTGCCAGCAGTTACCGAAAGCCTGGGGGAAACACCATATATTTT
CASSYRKPGGNTIYF
>NA|TRBD1|TRBJ2-7|TRBV15
TGTGCCACCAGCAGAGATGCTACAGGACAGGGCTACGAGCAGTACTTC
CATSRDATGQGYEQYF
>few|NA|TRBJ2-7|TRBV5-1
TGCGCCAGCACCGGAGGGGAGGGGGCGATCTACGAGCAGTACTTC
CASTGGEGAIYEQYF
>few|NA|TRBJ2-2|TRBV11-2
TGTGCCAGCAGCTTAGTTGCCGGGGAGCTGTTTTTT
CASSLVAGELFF
>NA|NA|TRBJ2-7|TRBV6-1
TGTGCCAGCAGTGAAGTTTTGTGGCGGAGCAATTACGAGCAGTACTTC
CASSEVLWRSNYEQYF
>few|NA|TRBJ1-2|TRBV6-6
TGTGCCAGCAACAAACGCGGGGGGGAATATGGCTACACCTTC
CASNKRGGEYGYTF
>NA|NA|TRBJ1-1|TRBV4-3
TGCGCCAGCAGCCAAACGAGGCCGCAAGCGGACACTGAAGCTTTCTTT
CASSQTRPQADTEAFF
>NA|NA|TRBJ2-5|TRBV9
TGTGCCAGCAGCCTGACCCCCGGACAAGAGACCCAGTACTTC
CASSLTPGQETQYF
>few|NA|TRBJ1-6|TRBV12-5
TGTGCTAGTGGCCCGCCTAATTCACCCCTCCACTTT
CASGPPNSPLHF